The 2 T cell receptor beta chains presented below share a single source sample, sequenced in a study of human T cells and chemical hapten exposure. This sample's time point: patch test 1, 2 weeks after DPC sensitization. Described treatment: therapeutic diphenylcyclopropenone sensitization with weekly scalp DPC. In TCRdb, the RACE reads were re-called with MiXCR into one record per CDR3 protein. This table holds nearly 80,000 distinct CDR3 sequences, 10% found once. Here the sequenced sample was whole blood, taken in connection with sensitization to the hapten diphenylcyclopropenone (DPC). The receptors were sampled from a woman aged 45-65 years with alopecia areata. Some clones in this sample may be carry-over from other donors' samples.

This clonotype was seen more than once but under ten times. CDR3 region: CASSRDRSGGYEQYF. DNA for the CDR3: TGTGCCAGCAGCCGAGATAGGAGCGGGGGCTACGAGCAGTACTTC. The rearrangement links TRBV3-1 to TRBJ2-7; 8 nucleotides align to TRBD2. The V segment lost 4 bases and the J segment 3 bases; nucleotides outside the gene matches: 8. CDR1 is LGHDT, CDR2 YNNKEL, per germline (reference sequence). The CDR3 covers 15 residues.

This clonotype was seen at least ten times. The chain carries TRBV4-2 and TRBJ1-6; D possibly corresponds to TRBD1 (5 bases). The V gene's germline CDR1 is LGHNA and CDR2 YNFKEQ. Trimming removed 0 bases from V and 7 bases from J, with 7 bases in between. The CDR3 is 14 amino acids. CDR3 bases: TGTGCCAGCAGCCAAGATTCAGGGAATTCACCCCTCCACTTT. Amino acid sequence: CASSQDSGNSPLHF.